This T cell receptor beta chain was retrieved from a study of T cells in women clearing cervical HPV infection. As for the study in general: No precancer developed; the control's incident HPV16 infection cleared within 12 months. Case blood drawn at lesion detection; control blood after infection cleared. General observations from the study: TRBV6-7 relative abundance averaged around 0.11% in cases and 0.16% in controls. Combining TCR richness with V gene abundances gave around 0.83 AUC.

Note on this clone: What it binds is not known. The CDR3 end lies 3 residues beyond the end of the read and is filled in from the germline J gene.

The table came from immunoSEQ multiplex PCR; TCRdb's copy has only in-frame clones and leaves some out. The sample table includes approximately 35,000 clones. CDR3 size: 13 residues. V shed 3 bases and J 6 bases; nucleotides not matched to a gene: 5. Germline assignment: CDR1 GTSNPN and CDR2 SVGIG (reference sequence). The chain has TRBV30 and TRBJ1-2; 9 bases fit TRBD1. The clonotype was recovered from a woman aged 18-69 years with a cervical HPV16 infection that either progressed to CIN3+ or cleared (not recorded which). The material sequenced was blood buffy coat. This chain's CDR3 is CAWSRGQGHGYTF. The DNA read from the CDR3 is TGTGCCTGGAGCAGGGGACAGGGCCATGGC.